One TCR beta chain is described in this entry. This clone came up a few times. Its cognate antigen has yet to be identified. The input lacks base qualities; no much larger clone sits a single base away. The sample belongs to a study of cytomegalovirus exposure and HLA in healthy donors (dated by TCRdb to about 2017). Study-level background: According to an earlier analysis of 587 of the donors, some 170 million T cells yielded some 120 million unique TCR beta sequences and 276 Gb of sequence data. An early release covering some 640 HLA-typed donors comprised about 310 gigabases of sequencing data and around 80 million unique TCR sequences. Of the roughly 420 genotyped donors, less than 85% were placed in the genetic ancestry cluster associated with self-reported Caucasian donors. The study aimed to test whether signatures of past pathogen exposure could be identified by cataloging public T cell receptors. The study used immunosequencing to profile the T cell repertoires of some 600 subjects and linked those repertoires to cytomegalovirus serostatus. Besides the first cohort of roughly 660 subjects, a separate validation cohort made up of about 120 different subjects was used. High-throughput TCR immunosequencing, statistical association of individual TCRs with disease status, and machine learning were combined to predict cytomegalovirus infection status. To study patterns of TCR occurrence, a later analysis re-analyzed previously published TCR beta repertoires from 666 donors and added high-resolution HLA genotyping. In the later analysis, no new phenotypic data were used to find candidate immune exposures; instead, reliance was placed on TCR beta sequences and their occurrence across donors. To decide whether each TCR beta V gene segment behaved as functional or pseudogenic, an earlier analysis of 587 of the donors relied on high-throughput TCR beta sequencing. Donor age, sex, ethnicity and CMV serostatus were compiled together with the repertoire data. A later genetic analysis took genome-wide SNP genotypes for about 55% of the 666 donors and used that subset as a discovery cohort. All discovery cohort repertoires had been generated on a single sequencing platform. Class I and class II HLA loci were covered by the typing at four-digit resolution. Typing coverage varied by locus: roughly 629-640 donors for A, B, C, DRB1 and DQB1; some 520 for DQA1; over 600 for DPA1; under 490 for DPB1. A few DR-DQ haplotypes were handled as single units for association and clustering because linkage in the cohort was strong. Among a few hundred genotyped donors of the cohort, an average of around 240,000 unique TCR beta nucleotide sequences were sequenced per donor, about a sixth of them non-productive. What the study reported, not specific to this receptor: The cohort was sequenced for TCR beta chains only, and without alpha or paired-chain data the features that could be detected were limited. Roughly uniform sequencing depth across donors was assumed in presence/absence analyses, although this assumption may not hold. Most TCR sequences were seen in very few donors, while some public TCRs were found in many individuals. In both the original and validation cohorts, the classifier was reported to diagnose cytomegalovirus status with high specificity and sensitivity. The only immune exposure information available for the cohort was CMV serostatus. The earlier analysis of around 600 of the donors excluded roughly 17 rarely observed V segments, including chromosome 9 orphons, because counts were too low. The study gave a list of more than 150 TCR beta chains associated with cytomegalovirus. Linkage disequilibrium might explain the correlated functional status among segregating V segments, but an unknown experimental factor could not be ruled out. When HLA alleles, especially DR and DQ, strongly co-occurred, TCR associations were difficult to assign to individual alleles. The sequencing pipeline was judged likely to have produced a cluster of highly shared sequence variants as a technical artifact. In a later analysis, more than 15,000 TCR beta sequences were associated with specific HLA alleles at a false discovery rate of 0.05. Some IMGT-functional V segments, including TRBV6-2 and TRBV6-3, could not be distinguished by the 87-base-pair reads and were therefore excluded. A further reported finding was that TCR beta sequences accurately predicted the HLA-A and HLA-B alleles for most subjects in the first cohort. Three of the identified cytomegalovirus-associated TCR beta chains were confirmed in vitro to be specific for cytomegalovirus antigens. A later analysis found that HLA-associated TCR beta chains were more clonally expanded and had lower generation probabilities than equally common non-associated chains. A later genetic analysis associated a missense DCLRE1C variant with V-gene and J-gene trimming of TCR beta chains, and an independent cohort replicated the association. A later analysis found that TCR association rates varied across HLA loci, with DRB1 alleles showing the most associated TCRs and HLA-C alleles the fewest. Several of the top co-occurrence clusters appeared to be linked to parvovirus B19, influenza, CMV and Epstein-Barr virus, according to a later analysis. It was suggested by the authors that the approach could potentially be generalized to other disease states and immunological phenotypes. Broadly in line with IMGT annotations, most TCR beta V segments showed up in productive rearrangements about 87% or about 30% of the time in an earlier analysis of approximately 640 of the donors. HLA typing was unavailable for some donors at each locus, so association tests used only the typed subset. In a later genetic analysis, fewer N-insertions in productive TCRs were reported among donors in an Asian-associated ancestry cluster than the roughly 700-donor mean. In a later analysis, most CMV-associated TCR beta chains were found to appear HLA-restricted, with HLA associations seemingly driven largely by CMV exposure.

The CDR3 has 14 amino acids, counting the end cysteine and phenylalanine. The kept DNA is CDR3 alone, 42 bases in frame from the first base. V is pared back by 5 bases and J by 3 bases, with 15 bases lying between the germline termini. The germline V gene supplies CDR1 SGHRS and CDR2 YFSETQ. The cohort was made up of roughly 670 healthy bone marrow donors. All cohort members were sampled while nominally healthy, although unrecorded immune exposures were likely present. The donor tested CMV seronegative and was one of the 352 seronegative cohort members. A peripheral blood sample was collected from each donor, and TCR beta sequencing was performed on peripheral blood mononuclear cells. The Qiagen DNeasy Blood Extraction Kit was used to extract genomic DNA from the blood cell samples. Libraries were made using the immunoSEQ multiplex PCR assay. For the multiplex PCR, a mixture combining 60 forward primers for TCR Vbeta segments and 13 reverse primers for TCR Jbeta segments was used. The CDR3 region of rearranged TCR beta genes was amplified from genomic DNA with a multiplex PCR assay. The amplified TCR beta libraries were sequenced on the Illumina HiSeq System as 87-base-pair reads. The paper's data handling went like this. A later analysis counted about 80 million unique TCR beta chains across the 700 or so repertoires, and 9.5 million to 11 million of these chains were shared by at least two donors. Raw reads were error-corrected and collapsed into unique sequences with a nearest-neighbor algorithm that merged closely related sequences to remove PCR and sequencing errors. Alignment of CDR3 sequences to IMGT reference sequences was used to assign V, D and J gene segments. For a sequence to be retained, a match of at least six nucleotides was required to both a V gene segment and a J gene segment. Rearrangements were classified as productive when the CDR3 lacked stop codons and remained in frame with V and J, and all other rearrangements were classified as non-productive. Following IMGT convention, CDR3 was defined as the stretch from the second conserved V-encoded cysteine up to the conserved J-encoded phenylalanine. The earlier analysis of 500 to 600 of the donors excluded sequences that lacked an unambiguous match to a single V gene segment. An earlier analysis of 500 to 600 of the donors classified V segments as functional when productive rearrangements were above 56.7% and as segregating when the standard deviation between donors was above 5%. A statistical classification framework was built to diagnose cytomegalovirus status from the catalog of TCR beta chain sequences. In a later analysis, V and J genes were assigned by comparing TCR nucleotide sequences against IMGT/GENE-DB human TR gene sequences. A later analysis assigned CDR3 sequences and most-parsimonious VDJ recombination scenarios with the TCRdist pipeline. A later analysis defined each TCR beta chain by its CDR3 amino acid sequence plus V-gene family, and excluded reads lacking a unique V-gene family. As a way to deal with suspected cross-contamination and a sequencing artifact, a later analysis dropped over 550 nucleotide sequences that were highly shared and had low generation probability. For each public chain, a later analysis derived a clonal expansion index from normalized ranks of inferred template counts within each repertoire. In a later analysis, generation probabilities were computed with a VDJ recombination model fitted to out-of-frame rearrangements, and the resulting probabilities were checked against IGoR. In a later analysis, hypergeometric tests were used to score TCR-TCR, TCR-HLA and TCR-CMV co-occurrence, with a repertoire-size bias correction applied to TCR pairs. To estimate false discovery rates, a later analysis permuted the HLA or CMV assignments 20 times. A later analysis grouped co-occurring TCRs with DBSCAN, adding TCRdist sequence similarity when clustering within HLA-allele-positive subsets. For co-occurrence clustering, repertoires with fewer than 30,000 or more than 120,000 public chains were excluded, along with five repertoires with anomalous nucleotide sharing. Imported from immuneACCESS, the table was reduced by TCRdb to in-frame sequences with V and J called. These copies leave out some clones; in studies compared against another copy, an unresolved V gene accounts for under half, and the cause of the remainder is not known. The V and J calls and clone size come from that table; D and trimming were worked out from the DNA. Present in this sample are 150,000 to 200,000 clones, roughly four fifths of which were seen just once. The ten largest clones add up to 0.95% to 1.1% of the sample.

This receptor was identified in a woman aged 40 to 55 in good health and CMV-seronegative. Sequenced input: PBMCs. The chain is made from TRBV5-1 and TRBJ2-7; possibly the D gene is TRBD2, per 5 matching bases. The DNA sequence is TGCGCCAGCAGATACGGCGAACTAGTCTACGAGCAGTACTTC. Its protein reads: CASRYGELVYEQYF.